This is a list of T cell receptor beta chains from one sample in a study of shared clonotypes between healthy human individuals. Sequencing was performed with immunoSEQ multiplex PCR; in TCRdb, only in-frame clones are kept and a portion is missing. Here the sample spans more than 2 million clones, 85% to 95% being singletons. Sequenced material: naive CD4+ T cells sorted from blood. The receptors were gathered from a man aged 18 to 30 in good health. Each CDR3 is given with its conserved first and last residue. The D gene is left open where the match is weak. Rows may omit the clone size; those that give it use once, few, many or a size class.

cdr3_length	v_call	j_call	d_call	clone_size	cdr3_aa	cdr3_nt
14	TRBV9	TRBJ1-6	-	-	CASSETVYNSPLHF	TGTGCCAGCAGCGAGACAGTCTATAATTCACCCCTCCACTTT
13	TRBV29-1	TRBJ2-1	-	-	CSGRVNSYNEQFF	TGCAGCGGGAGGGTTAACTCCTACAATGAGCAGTTCTTC
14	TRBV6-1	TRBJ1-6	-	-	CASSIVKGNSPLHF	TGTGCCAGCTCGATTGTAAAAGGGAATTCACCCCTCCACTTT
14	TRBV28	TRBJ1-5	-	-	CASSQGRYNQPQHF	TGTGCCAGCAGCCAAGGACGGTACAATCAGCCCCAGCATTTT
13	TRBV28	TRBJ1-1	-	-	CASSSTPGVAAFF	TGTGCCAGCAGTTCCACCCCAGGGGTCGCAGCTTTCTTT
14	TRBV6-6	TRBJ2-2	-	-	CASNIAEITGELFF	TGTGCCAGCAACATAGCGGAAATCACCGGGGAGCTGTTTTTT
15	TRBV11-2	TRBJ2-5	TRBD2	-	CASSGEGLRIETQYF	TGTGCCAGCAGCGGGGAGGGTCTGAGGATAGAGACCCAGTACTTC
16	TRBV5-1	TRBJ2-3	TRBD2	-	CASSLAGAGGTDTQYF	TGCGCCAGCAGCTTGGCCGGTGCGGGGGGCACAGATACGCAGTATTTT
16	TRBV7-9	TRBJ1-3	-	-	CASSLAGSGSGNTIYF	TGTGCCAGCAGCTTAGCCGGGTCAGGGTCTGGAAACACCATATATTTT
15	TRBV21-1	TRBJ2-1	-	-	CASIPAGRSYNEQFF	TGTGCCAGCATCCCAGCGGGCCGCTCCTACAATGAGCAGTTCTTC
14	TRBV6-6	TRBJ2-7	-	-	CASSYPGHTYEQYF	TGTGCCAGCAGTTACCCAGGTCACACCTACGAGCAGTACTTC
14	TRBV29-1	TRBJ1-3	-	-	CSVVPGQTGNTIYF	TGCAGCGTTGTACCGGGGCAAACTGGAAACACCATATATTTT
13	TRBV10-3	TRBJ1-1	-	-	CAISEMGNTEAFF	TGTGCCATCAGTGAGATGGGAAACACTGAAGCTTTCTTT
16	TRBV10-3	TRBJ1-5	-	-	CAIAPSALGGNQPQHF	TGTGCCATCGCCCCATCAGCGCTTGGGGGCAATCAGCCCCAGCATTTT
16	TRBV7-2	TRBJ2-5	TRBD2	-	CASSPPLAGNQETQYF	TGTGCCAGCAGCCCCCCACTAGCGGGGAACCAAGAGACCCAGTACTTC
13	TRBV4-1	TRBJ1-2	TRBD1	-	CASSHETGQGYTF	TGCGCCAGCAGCCACGAGACAGGGCAGGGCTACACCTTC
16	TRBV5-6	TRBJ2-7	-	-	CASSRVGATGSYEQYF	TGTGCCAGCAGTCGAGTGGGAGCGACAGGCTCCTACGAGCAGTACTTC
12	TRBV4-2	TRBJ2-5	-	-	CASSQDTETQYF	TGTGCCAGCAGCCAAGATACAGAGACCCAGTACTTC
14	TRBV5-6	TRBJ2-1	-	once	CASSPELLSNEQFF	TGTGCCAGCAGCCCAGAGTTGCTTTCCAATGAGCAGTTCTTC
14	TRBV7-2	TRBJ2-1	-	-	CASSLQGTYNEQFF	TGTGCCAGCAGCTTACAGGGGACCTACAATGAGCAGTTCTTC
14	TRBV11-2	TRBJ1-2	-	-	CASSSAGISYGYTF	TGTGCCAGCAGCTCCGCCGGGATTTCCTATGGCTACACCTTC
14	TRBV6-5	TRBJ2-5	-	-	CASSYSGGMETQYF	TGTGCCAGCAGTTACTCAGGAGGGATGGAGACCCAGTACTTC
15	TRBV7-3	TRBJ2-7	TRBD2	-	CASSLESSGGYEQYF	TGTGCCAGCAGCTTAGAATCTAGCGGGGGGTACGAGCAGTACTTC
17	TRBV5-6	TRBJ1-3	-	-	CASSPGHPKSSGNTIYF	TGTGCCAGCAGCCCGGGACATCCTAAGAGCTCTGGAAACACCATATATTTT
16	TRBV9	TRBJ1-2	TRBD1	-	CASSGGTGQGLYGYTF	TGTGCCAGCAGCGGTGGAACGGGACAGGGGCTCTATGGCTACACCTTC
16	TRBV5-4	TRBJ2-3	TRBD2	-	CASSSGLAGVSDTQYF	TGTGCCAGCAGCTCGGGATTAGCGGGAGTTTCAGATACGCAGTATTTT
13	TRBV30	TRBJ2-7	-	-	CAWRSQLTGVQYF	TGTGCCTGGAGATCCCAACTGACAGGCGTGCAGTACTTC
12	TRBV30	TRBJ1-4	-	-	CAWSHGGEKLFF	TGTGCCTGGAGTCACGGGGGAGAAAAACTGTTTTTT
15	TRBV5-4	TRBJ1-6	TRBD1	-	CASSLGGQGNSPLHF	TGTGCCAGCAGCTTGGGAGGACAGGGAAATTCACCCCTCCACTTT
13	TRBV5-1	TRBJ1-2	-	once	CASSLGQGWGYTF	TGCGCCAGCAGCTTGGGTCAGGGCTGGGGCTACACCTTC
11	TRBV7-8	TRBJ2-7	-	-	CASGQGDIQYF	TGTGCCAGCGGCCAGGGCGATATTCAGTACTTC
14	TRBV28	TRBJ2-7	-	-	CASSEVSGSYEQYF	TGTGCCAGCAGTGAGGTTTCAGGCTCCTACGAGCAGTACTTC
13	TRBV30	TRBJ1-5	-	-	CAWSSGANQPQHF	TGTGCCTGGAGTTCTGGGGCTAATCAGCCCCAGCATTTT
18	TRBV27	TRBJ2-2	-	-	CASSLSLPGHPNTGELFF	TGTGCCAGCAGTTTATCGCTACCGGGACACCCGAACACCGGGGAGCTGTTTTTT
13	TRBV10-3	TRBJ2-5	TRBD1	-	CAISTGQAETQYF	TGTGCCATCAGTACTGGACAGGCAGAGACCCAGTACTTC
21	TRBV21-1	TRBJ2-2	-	-	CASSNHTSGSSPGLQDGELFF	TGTGCCAGCAGCAACCACACTAGCGGGAGTTCTCCCGGACTACAAGACGGGGAGCTGTTTTTT
14	TRBV9	TRBJ2-3	-	-	CASSVTGSTDTQYF	TGTGCCAGCAGCGTAACAGGGTCCACAGATACGCAGTATTTT
13	TRBV5-1	TRBJ2-3	-	-	CASRLDSTDTQYF	TGCGCCAGCAGACTCGACAGCACAGATACGCAGTATTTT
14	TRBV28	TRBJ2-3	TRBD2	-	CASSKAGSTDTQYF	TGTGCCAGCAGTAAAGCGGGGAGCACAGATACGCAGTATTTT
14	TRBV5-1	TRBJ2-7	-	-	CASSSSGSSYEQYF	TGCGCCAGCAGCTCCTCAGGTTCCTCCTACGAGCAGTACTTC
13	TRBV28	TRBJ2-3	-	once	CASGGLGPDTQYF	TGTGCCAGCGGCGGCCTGGGCCCAGATACGCAGTATTTT
13	TRBV7-2	TRBJ1-1	-	-	CASSPPGEIGAFF	TGTGCCAGCAGTCCCCCCGGGGAAATAGGAGCTTTCTTT
14	TRBV5-1	TRBJ2-5	-	-	CASSGTGRRETQYF	TGCGCCAGCAGTGGGACTGGGAGGCGAGAGACCCAGTACTTC
15	TRBV27	TRBJ1-2	TRBD1	-	CASRLKQGAAYGYTF	TGTGCCAGCAGATTGAAACAGGGGGCAGCCTATGGCTACACCTTC
14	TRBV29-1	TRBJ1-2	-	-	CSHTSPGTVGGYTF	TGCAGTCACACAAGCCCAGGGACGGTCGGAGGCTACACCTTC
15	TRBV11-3	TRBJ1-1	-	-	CASSPRGAKNTEAFF	TGTGCCAGCAGCCCCCGAGGGGCAAAGAACACTGAAGCTTTCTTT
15	TRBV9	TRBJ2-7	-	-	CASSVKGAEGSEQYF	TGTGCCAGCAGCGTAAAGGGAGCTGAGGGGTCTGAGCAGTACTTC
15	TRBV5-4	TRBJ2-3	-	once	CASSLGGAGTDTQYF	TGTGCCAGCAGCCTGGGGGGAGCGGGCACAGATACGCAGTATTTT
14	TRBV5-4	TRBJ2-5	TRBD2	once	CASSLAGGPETQYF	TGTGCCAGCAGCTTGGCGGGGGGGCCGGAGACCCAGTACTTC
15	TRBV7-2	TRBJ2-3	-	once	CASSLGGWFTDTQYF	TGTGCCAGCAGCTTAGGGGGCTGGTTCACAGATACGCAGTATTTT
13	TRBV30	TRBJ1-2	-	-	CAWSVQAGYGYTF	TGTGCCTGGAGTGTGCAAGCCGGCTATGGCTACACCTTC
15	TRBV7-9	TRBJ2-1	-	-	CASSLEGGSYNEQFF	TGTGCCAGCAGCTTAGAGGGGGGCTCCTACAATGAGCAGTTCTTC
13	TRBV29-1	TRBJ1-4	-	-	CSVQQGTNEKLFF	TGCAGCGTCCAACAGGGAACTAATGAAAAACTGTTTTTT
17	TRBV10-3	TRBJ2-6	TRBD1	-	CAIRRQGSSSGANVLTF	TGTGCCATCAGAAGACAGGGGTCCTCCTCTGGGGCCAACGTCCTGACTTTC